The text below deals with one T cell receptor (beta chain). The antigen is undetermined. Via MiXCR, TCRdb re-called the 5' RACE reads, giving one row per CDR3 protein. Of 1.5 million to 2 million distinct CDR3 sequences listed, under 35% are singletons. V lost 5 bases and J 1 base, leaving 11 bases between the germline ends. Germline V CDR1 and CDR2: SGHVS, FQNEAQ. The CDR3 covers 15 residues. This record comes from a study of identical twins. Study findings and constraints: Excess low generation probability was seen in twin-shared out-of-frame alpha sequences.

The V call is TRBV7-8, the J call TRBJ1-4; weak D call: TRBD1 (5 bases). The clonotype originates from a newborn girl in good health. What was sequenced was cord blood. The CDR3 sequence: CASSPRDLTNEKLFF. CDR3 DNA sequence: TGTGCCAGCAGCCCCAGGGATTTAACTAATGAAAAACTGTTTTTT.